The 27 T cell receptor beta chains in this list originate from one sample, sequenced in a study of shared clonotypes between healthy human individuals. Assay: immunoSEQ multiplex PCR; the TCRdb copy retains only in-frame clones and omits some. The sample contains approximately 470,000 clones, roughly 80% of which appear only once. What was sequenced was PBMCs. Source of these receptors: a woman in her forties in good health. Some clones in this sample may be carry-over from other donors' samples.

The CDR3 loop is CASSLGTGDLYEQYF. The CDR3 DNA reads TGTGCCAGCAGCTTAGGGACAGGGGACCTCTACGAGCAGTACTTC. The J gene is TRBJ2-7, the V gene TRBV7-2, with 9 bases lining up with TRBD1. With 1 base clipped from V and 3 bases from J, the junction kept 4 bases outside the gene matches. The CDR3 extends over 15 amino acids. Germline CDR1 SGHTA, CDR2 FQGNSA.

This clone was counted a single time. The genes are TRBV5-4 and TRBJ2-3; D ambiguous. V was clipped by 6 bases and J by 0 bases, with 5 bases between them. Germline V gives CDR1 SGHNT, CDR2 YYREEE (reference sequence). The CDR3 sequence is 12 residues long. The CDR3 bases are TGTGCCAGCACGGCGAGCACAGATACGCAGTATTTT. It is translated as CASTASTDTQYF.

This clone was observed a handful of times. The genes are TRBV7-6 and TRBJ2-5, with 8 bases matching TRBD1. Unmatched junction bases numbered 10, after V lost 3 bases and J lost 7 bases. The germline gives CDR1 SGHVS, CDR2 FNYEAQ. The CDR3 loop spans 15 amino acids. The CDR3 here is CASSFPSRGLGTQYF. The CDR3 bases are TGTGCCAGCAGCTTTCCATCCAGGGGGCTGGGGACCCAGTACTTC.

This clone was counted at least ten times. V usage is TRBV6-1 and J usage is TRBJ1-1; the D is unclear. CDR1 MNHNS and CDR2 SASEGT come from the germline V gene. There are 15 residues in the CDR3. V dropped 5 bases and J dropped 0 bases, with 13 bases sitting between them. The CDR3 sequence: CASSPYRALNTEAFF. As DNA, the CDR3 is TGTGCCAGCAGTCCCTACAGAGCTCTGAACACTGAAGCTTTCTTT.

The chain recombines TRBV7-9 with TRBJ2-7, with TRBD1 as a possible D gene (6 bases). In germline, CDR1 is SEHNR, CDR2 FQNEAQ (reference sequence). V was pared by 7 bases and J by 7 bases, with 14 bases between. This CDR3 has 12 amino acids. CDR3 protein: CASNRAGREQYF. CDR3 DNA: TGTGCCAGCAACAGGGCAGGGCGAGAGCAGTACTTC.

V is TRBV19 and J is TRBJ2-5; perhaps TRBD2 as D (5 bases). V was clipped by 3 bases and J by 5 bases, with 13 bases between them. Germline V CDR1 and CDR2: LNHDA, SQIVND (reference sequence). There are 14 residues in the CDR3. The CDR3 region has the DNA TGTGCCAGTAGTATCCCGGGAACCAGGGAGACCCAGTACTTC. Translation gives CASSIPGTRETQYF.

This chain uses TRBV11-2 with TRBJ2-1; TRBD2 aligns across 9 bases. CDR1 and CDR2 (germline): SGHAT, FQNNGV. Trimming removed 5 bases from V and 2 bases from J; junction bases left unmatched: 4. The CDR3 is made up of 15 amino acids. This CDR3 reads CASSVGLATYNEQFF. Here the CDR3 DNA reads TGTGCCAGCAGCGTGGGACTAGCAACCTACAATGAGCAGTTCTTC.

CDR3 bases: TGTGCCAGCAGCTCCGGCGTGCCTAGCGGGAGTCAGTACTTC. Translation: CASSSGVPSGSQYF. The chain employs TRBV7-2 and TRBJ2-7; 10 bases are a match to TRBD2. Trimming at V came to 4 bases and at J to 10 bases, leaving 10 bases not matched to a gene. CDR1 is SGHTA and CDR2 is FQGNSA in the germline V gene. The length of the CDR3 is 14 residues.

V gene TRBV2 combines with J gene TRBJ1-5; 8 positions agree with TRBD1. The CDR3 consists of 14 residues. Germline CDR1 reads SNHLY; CDR2 reads FYNNEI. With V trimmed by 6 bases and J by 3 bases, 4 bases remained unmatched. The CDR3 coding sequence is TGTGCCAGCAGCGGGGACAGGAACAATCAGCCCCAGCATTTT. As protein: CASSGDRNNQPQHF.

This clone has at least ten counts. The sample holds other DNA sequences that translate to the same CDR3. The chain carries TRBV5-6 and TRBJ2-5, with a possible D match to TRBD2 (6 bases). The CDR3 totals 16 residues. The V end was cut by 4 bases, the J end by 3 bases, with 19 bases between. Germline V gene lookup returns CDR1 SGHDT and CDR2 YYEEEE. The CDR3 protein is CASSPRGGPSEETQYF. In DNA, the CDR3 is TGTGCCAGCAGCCCGCGGGGTGGGCCTTCCGAAGAGACCCAGTACTTC.

As concerns this clone: A far bigger clonotype differs at one base, so this is likely a read error. The same CDR3 arises from other DNA sequences in this sample as well. The chain couples TRBV28 to TRBJ2-7, with 9 bases matching TRBD1. The CDR3 has 21 residues. V dropped 4 bases and J dropped 7; count of bases not matched to a gene: 29. CDR1 and CDR2 (germline): MDHEN, SYDVKM. This CDR3 is CASSWVGGRTGEPIRYGEQYF. The CDR3 DNA is TGTGCCAGCAGTTGGGTCGGAGGAAGGACAGGGGAGCCTATCCGGTATGGGGAGCAGTACTTC. The whole variable domain, filled in from reference TRBV28 and TRBJ2-7, reads DVKVTQSSRYLVKRTGEKVFLECVQDMDHENMFWYRQDPGLGLRLIYFSYDVKMKEKGDIPEGYSVSREKKERFSLILESASTNQTSMYLCASSWVGGRTGEPIRYGEQYFGPGTRLTVT.

The CDR3 spells CASSLAGTTYEQYF. The DNA for the CDR3 is TGTGCCAGCTCACTGGCCGGGACTACTTACGAGCAGTACTTC. The genes are TRBV18 and TRBJ2-7; TRBD2 aligns across 7 bases. The CDR3 is made up of 14 amino acids. Germline CDR1 KGHSH, CDR2 LQKENI. The ends lost 4 bases at V and 4 bases at J; junction bases unmatched: 7.

This clone was detected a few times. This chain connects TRBV30 to TRBJ2-2; D is unresolved. The CDR3 contains 14 residues. V lost 3 bases and J lost 2, with 10 bases in between. Germline values: CDR1 GTSNPN, CDR2 SVGIG (reference sequence). The CDR3 nucleotides are TGTGCCTGGAGGAGGCTTTTTAACACCGGGGAGCTGTTTTTT. Translated: CAWRRLFNTGELFF.

This chain joins TRBV2 and TRBJ2-3; D is unresolved. The CDR3 loop spans 12 amino acids. Germline V lookup: CDR1 SNHLY, CDR2 FYNNEI. V was pared by 4 bases and J by 7 bases, with 9 bases between. DNA for the CDR3: TGTGCCAGCAGTGGTGGGTCATATACGCAGTATTTT. It is translated as CASSGGSYTQYF.

This chain links TRBV18 with TRBJ2-5; no firm D call. Trimming stripped 2 bases from V and 0 bases from J, with 4 bases between. This CDR3 is built from 13 residues. Germline CDR1 and CDR2: KGHSH and LQKENI. CDR3 amino acids: CASSPNNQETQYF. CDR3 coding DNA: TGTGCCAGCTCACCAAATAACCAAGAGACCCAGTACTTC.

With regard to this clone: It is likely a read error: a sequence one base away is far more abundant. The chain joins TRBV25-1 to TRBJ2-2; tentatively, D is TRBD2 (6 bases). The CDR3 spans 16 residues. V dropped 4 bases and J dropped 6 bases, with 18 bases sitting between them. Germline V lookup: CDR1 MGHDK, CDR2 SYGVNS. CDR3 in DNA: TGTGCCAGCAGTGGTCGACTAGTGGGATATGCCGGGGAGCTGTTTTTT. Encoded protein: CASSGRLVGYAGELFF.

This rearrangement joins TRBV19 to TRBJ1-5; a weak D match, TRBD1 (6 bases). CDR3 length: 16 residues. The V and J ends lost 1 base and 2 bases respectively, with 12 bases between them. The germline gives CDR1 LNHDA, CDR2 SQIVND (reference sequence). This CDR3 reads CASSIARDTRNQPQHF. The DNA for the CDR3 is TGTGCCAGTAGTATAGCAAGGGACACCCGCAATCAGCCCCAGCATTTT.

The rearrangement links TRBV25-1 to TRBJ2-6; 8 bases are shared with TRBD1. Per germline, CDR1 MGHDK and CDR2 SYGVNS. Trimming at V came to 4 bases and at J to 17 bases, leaving 7 bases not matched to a gene. This CDR3 is 12 amino acids long. The CDR3 sequence is CASSVRQGRMTF. The CDR3 DNA reads as TGTGCCAGCAGTGTTCGACAGGGGAGGATGACTTTC.

The chain is built from TRBV5-1 and TRBJ2-2, with D tentatively TRBD1 (5 bases). From germline, CDR1 is SGHRS and CDR2 YFSETQ. This CDR3 is built from 15 residues. The ends were cut back, 2 bases at V and 2 bases at J, with 10 bases in the middle. DNA for the CDR3: TGCGCCAGCAGCTTCGACGGACAAAACACCGGGGAGCTGTTTTTT. It is translated as CASSFDGQNTGELFF.

This clone appeared once. The rearrangement joins TRBV5-5 to TRBJ2-2; a weak D match, TRBD1 (6 bases). V lost 0 bases and J lost 6, with 15 bases in between. The germline V gene encodes CDR1 SGHKS and CDR2 YYEKEE (reference sequence). CDR3 length: 16 amino acids. In DNA form, the CDR3 reads TGTGCCAGCAGCTTGGGGGTACAGGGTAGGGCCGGGGAGCTGTTTTTT. The encoded protein is CASSLGVQGRAGELFF.

In its sample, this clone was seen a few times. This chain links TRBV4-1 with TRBJ1-4; 7 nucleotides agree with TRBD1. CDR3 size: 17 residues. V lost 3 bases, J lost 0 bases, and 7 bases stayed unmatched. Germline CDR1 and CDR2: MGHRA and YSYEKL. The CDR3 loop reads CASSQGRGGPTNEKLFF. The CDR3, as DNA: TGCGCCAGCAGCCAGGGAAGAGGGGGCCCAACTAATGAAAAACTGTTTTTT.

The chain recombines TRBV7-9 with TRBJ1-1; D unresolved. V was cut by 5 bases and J by 2 bases, with 12 bases left in between. Looked up from germline, CDR1 is SEHNR and CDR2 is FQNEAQ (reference sequence). The CDR3 loop spans 14 amino acids. In nucleotides, the CDR3 is TGTGCCAGCAGCCTCCCCGCGGGAAACACTGAAGCTTTCTTT. Translating it yields CASSLPAGNTEAFF. Variable domain in full (rest from reference TRBV7-9 and TRBJ1-1): DTGVSQNPRHKITKRGQNVTFRCDPISEHNRLYWYRQTLGQGPEFLTYFQNEAQLEKSRLLSDRFSAERPKGSFSTLEIQRTEQGDSAMYLCASSLPAGNTEAFFGQGTRLTVV.

V and J are TRBV7-9 and TRBJ2-4; 7 bases are shared with TRBD2. V shed 3 bases and J 3 bases; nucleotides not matched to a gene: 8. This CDR3 region has 16 residues. Germline loops: CDR1 SEHNR, CDR2 FQNEAQ (reference sequence). CDR3 in amino acids: CASSLSRASGKNIQYF. CDR3 nucleotides: TGTGCCAGCAGCTTGAGTAGGGCTAGCGGCAAAAACATTCAGTACTTC.

The chain couples TRBV6-4 to TRBJ2-1, with D perhaps TRBD1 or TRBD2 (5 bases each). CDR1 and CDR2 (germline): MRHNA, SNTAGT. The CDR3 extends over 16 amino acids. V gave up 2 bases and J gave up 5 bases, with 16 bases separating them. CDR3 in amino acids: CASSDGLARGHNEQFF. In DNA form, the CDR3 reads TGTGCCAGCAGTGACGGTCTAGCAAGGGGTCACAATGAGCAGTTCTTC.

This clone was seen at least ten times. Additional DNA sequences in this sample encode the identical CDR3. CDR3 amino acids: CASSPGGGGQPQHF. The CDR3 DNA is TGTGCCAGCAGCCCCGGGGGGGGCGGTCAGCCCCAGCATTTT. The genes are TRBV5-4 and TRBJ1-5, with a possible D match to TRBD1 (6 bases). Germline CDR1 SGHNT, CDR2 YYREEE (reference sequence). Trimming shortened V by 4 bases and J by 6 bases, and 14 bases separated the two germline ends. The CDR3 extends over 14 amino acids.

The chain recombines TRBV28 with TRBJ2-1; no clear D gene. V was trimmed by 6 bases and J by 8 bases, leaving 8 bases between them. The CDR3 is 11 residues long. Germline CDR1 reads MDHEN; CDR2 reads SYDVKM. This CDR3 reads CASRNRHEQFF. In DNA form, the CDR3 reads TGTGCCAGCAGGAACCGTCATGAGCAGTTCTTC.

As regards this clone: This is likely an artifact of a read error, given a far larger clone one base away. The chain carries TRBV6-4 and TRBJ1-1; D unresolved. The CDR3 is 13 amino acids. V lost 3 bases and J lost 1, with 6 bases in between. Germline CDR1 is MRHNA and CDR2 is SNTAGT. The CDR3 DNA follows: TGTGCCAGCAGTGAAGCTGAGAACACTGAAGCTTTCTTT. Translated: CASSEAENTEAFF.